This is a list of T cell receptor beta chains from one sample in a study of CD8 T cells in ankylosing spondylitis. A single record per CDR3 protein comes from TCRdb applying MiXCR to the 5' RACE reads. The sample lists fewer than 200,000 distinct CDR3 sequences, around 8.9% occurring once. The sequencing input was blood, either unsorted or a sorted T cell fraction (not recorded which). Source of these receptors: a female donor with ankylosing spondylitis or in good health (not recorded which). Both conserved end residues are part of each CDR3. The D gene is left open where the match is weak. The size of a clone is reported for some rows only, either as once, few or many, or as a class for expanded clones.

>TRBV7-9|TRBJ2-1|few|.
CAIRRSTYNEQFF
TGTGCCATCCGGCGGAGTACCTACAATGAGCAGTTCTTC
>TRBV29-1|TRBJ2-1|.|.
CSVEGLEGVEQFF
TGCAGCGTTGAAGGACTAGAGGGAGTCGAGCAGTTCTTC
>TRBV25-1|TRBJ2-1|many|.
CASSDTIHDGSYNEQFF
TGTGCCAGCAGTGATACAATCCACGACGGCTCCTACAATGAGCAGTTCTTC
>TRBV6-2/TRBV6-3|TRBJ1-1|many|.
CASTSGTEAFF
TGTGCCAGCACCTCGGGGACTGAAGCTTTCTTT
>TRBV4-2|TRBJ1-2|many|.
CASSQEPGLAGYTF
TGTGCCAGCAGCCAAGAGCCGGGTCTGGCTGGCTACACCTTC
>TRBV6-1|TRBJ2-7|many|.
CASSVSGRTEQYF
TGTGCCAGCAGTGTCTCCGGGAGAACCGAGCAGTACTTC
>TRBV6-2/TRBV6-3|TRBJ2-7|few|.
CASSNGSWGYEQYF
TGTGCCAGCAGTAACGGGTCCTGGGGCTACGAGCAGTACTTC
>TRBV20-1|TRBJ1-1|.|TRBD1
CSARPRGGSTEAFF
TGCAGTGCTAGGCCCAGGGGGGGAAGCACTGAAGCTTTCTTT
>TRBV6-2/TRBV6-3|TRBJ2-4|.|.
CASSYLGDRDIQYF
TGTGCCAGCAGTTACTTGGGGGATAGGGACATTCAGTACTTC
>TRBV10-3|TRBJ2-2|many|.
CAIMDSDTGELFF
TGTGCCATCATGGACTCTGACACCGGGGAGCTGTTTTTT
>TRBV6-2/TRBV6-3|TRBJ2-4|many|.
CASSPSGRAKNIQYF
TGTGCCAGCAGCCCTTCAGGGAGAGCCAAAAACATTCAGTACTTC
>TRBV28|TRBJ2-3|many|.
CASSLGTEDTQYF
TGTGCCAGCAGTCTCGGAACCGAGGATACGCAGTATTTT
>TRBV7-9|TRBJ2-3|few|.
CASSLAPQRSPVDTQYF
TGTGCCAGCAGCTTAGCTCCCCAGCGCTCCCCCGTGGATACGCAGTATTTT
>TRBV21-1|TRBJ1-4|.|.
CASSPQGAAGGEKLFF
TGTGCCAGCAGCCCCCAGGGCGCGGCAGGCGGGGAAAAACTGTTTTTT
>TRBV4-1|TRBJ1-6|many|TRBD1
CASSQQGGRSPLHF
TGCGCCAGCAGCCAACAGGGGGGTCGTTCACCCCTCCACTTT
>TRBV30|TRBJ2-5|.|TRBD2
CASTLAGAYQETQYF
TGTGCCTCTACCCTAGCGGGAGCGTACCAAGAGACCCAGTACTTC
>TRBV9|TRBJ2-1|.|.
CASSAFDRINEQFF
TGTGCCAGCAGCGCCTTCGACAGGATCAATGAGCAGTTCTTC
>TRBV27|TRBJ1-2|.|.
CASTQGAGDGGYTF
TGTGCCAGCACCCAAGGGGCGGGGGACGGTGGCTACACCTTC
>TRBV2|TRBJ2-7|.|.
CASRDGGNEQYF
TGTGCCAGCAGGGACGGGGGCAACGAGCAGTACTTC
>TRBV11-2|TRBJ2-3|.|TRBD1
CASSLVRQGARDTQYF
TGTGCCAGCAGCTTAGTCCGGCAGGGGGCCCGAGATACGCAGTATTTT
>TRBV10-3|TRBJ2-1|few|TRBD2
CAISDPTSGILNEQFF
TGTGCCATCAGCGACCCAACTAGCGGGATACTCAATGAGCAGTTCTTC
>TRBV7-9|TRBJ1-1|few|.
CASSLSYGSNTEPFF
TGTGCCAGCAGCTTATCCTACGGGAGCAACACTGAACCTTTCTTT
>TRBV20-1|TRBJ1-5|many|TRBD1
CSAKDREGNQPQHF
TGCAGTGCAAAGGACAGGGAAGGCAATCAGCCCCAGCATTTT
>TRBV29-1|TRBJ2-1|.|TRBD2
CSVHGGDEQFF
TGCAGCGTCCATGGGGGGGATGAGCAGTTCTTC
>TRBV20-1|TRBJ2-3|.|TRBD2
CSQTPAGLSTDTQYF
TGCAGCCAAACGCCAGCGGGACTGAGCACAGATACGCAGTATTTT
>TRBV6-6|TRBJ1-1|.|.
CASSYVIGSEAFF
TGTGCCAGCAGTTATGTAATTGGTAGTGAAGCTTTCTTT
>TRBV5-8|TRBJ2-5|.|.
CASSSLGAW
TGTGCCAGCAGCTCCCTTGGAGCGTGG
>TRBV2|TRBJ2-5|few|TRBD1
CASISGQWVTQYF
TGTGCCAGCATATCGGGACAGTGGGTGACCCAGTACTTC
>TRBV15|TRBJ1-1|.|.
CATTPGQRPEAFF
TGTGCCACCACCCCAGGACAGCGACCCGAAGCTTTCTTT
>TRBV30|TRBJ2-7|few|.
CAWRGVQIYEQYF
TGTGCCTGGAGGGGGGTTCAAATCTACGAGCAGTACTTC
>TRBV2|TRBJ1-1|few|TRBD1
CASSGQGAGVGAFF
TGTGCCAGCAGTGGACAGGGGGCTGGCGTTGGCGCTTTCTTT
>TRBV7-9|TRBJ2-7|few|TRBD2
CASSFLAGADEQYF
TGTGCCAGCAGCTTCCTAGCGGGAGCAGACGAGCAGTACTTC
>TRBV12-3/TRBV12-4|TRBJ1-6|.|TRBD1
CASSARQGLNSPLHF
TGTGCCAGCAGTGCAAGACAGGGATTAAATTCACCCCTCCACTTT